This T cell receptor beta chain was identified during a study of T cell responses to AZD1222 COVID-19 vaccine. Study outcomes and limitations: Donors in the cohort were predominantly white British and more often female, and clonal diversity was possibly underestimated. With two AZD1222 doses given, Spike-specific TCR breadth and depth both rose.

Profiled with immunoSEQ multiplex PCR; TCRdb holds only in-frame clones, not every one. The sample records some 90,000 clones, roughly 88% being singletons. Points on this clone: Its antigen remains unidentified. The same CDR3 can be traced to other DNA sequences in this sample.

The TCR comes from an adult in good health. Material: peripheral blood, obtained on day 0 of AZD1222 vaccination.

The CDR3, as DNA: TGTGCCAGCAGTGCAGGCTACGAGCAGTACTTC. It codes for CASSAGYEQYF. The chain couples TRBV2 to TRBJ2-7; D unresolved. This CDR3 comprises 11 residues. The germline CDR1 and CDR2 sequences are SNHLY and FYNNEI. V was clipped by 4 bases and J by 3 bases, with 4 bases between them.